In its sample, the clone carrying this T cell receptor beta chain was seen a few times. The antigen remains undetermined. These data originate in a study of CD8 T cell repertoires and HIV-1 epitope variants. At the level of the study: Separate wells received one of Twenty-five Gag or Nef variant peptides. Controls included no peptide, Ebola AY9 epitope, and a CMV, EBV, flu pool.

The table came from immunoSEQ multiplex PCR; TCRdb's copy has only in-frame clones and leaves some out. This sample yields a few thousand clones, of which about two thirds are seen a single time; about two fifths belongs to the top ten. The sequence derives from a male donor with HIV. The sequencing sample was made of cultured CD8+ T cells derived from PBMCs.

CDR3 amino acids: CVGQFMNTEAFF. In nucleotides, the CDR3 is TGTGTAGGGCAGTTCATGAACACTGAAGCTTTCTTT. V usage is TRBV7-9 and J usage is TRBJ1-1, with D hard to call. The CDR3 totals 12 residues. The germline V gene encodes CDR1 SEHNR and CDR2 FQNEAQ (reference sequence).